This T cell receptor (beta chain) was recorded in a study of cytomegalovirus exposure and HLA in healthy donors. About the study: Some 80 million unique TCRs from HLA-typed donors were held in an early data release.

Primers: 60 Vbeta forward and 13 Jbeta reverse. The protocol was immunoSEQ multiplex PCR, while the TCRdb copy is restricted to in-frame clones and leaves out a portion. Of roughly 130,000 clones listed, around 80% are singletons. Trimming removed 11 bases at V and 2 bases at J, with 15 bases between. This CDR3 has 13 residues. CDR1 MNHEY and CDR2 SVGAGI come from the germline V gene. The sample comprised PBMCs. The receptor's source is a woman between 40 and 50 years old in good health and CMV-seronegative. The chain joins TRBV6-5 to TRBJ2-5, with D tentatively TRBD2 (5 bases). The CDR3 sequence is CAAAAGLQETQYF. CDR3 DNA sequence: TGTGCCGCTGCTGCGGGCCTACAAGAGACCCAGTACTTC.